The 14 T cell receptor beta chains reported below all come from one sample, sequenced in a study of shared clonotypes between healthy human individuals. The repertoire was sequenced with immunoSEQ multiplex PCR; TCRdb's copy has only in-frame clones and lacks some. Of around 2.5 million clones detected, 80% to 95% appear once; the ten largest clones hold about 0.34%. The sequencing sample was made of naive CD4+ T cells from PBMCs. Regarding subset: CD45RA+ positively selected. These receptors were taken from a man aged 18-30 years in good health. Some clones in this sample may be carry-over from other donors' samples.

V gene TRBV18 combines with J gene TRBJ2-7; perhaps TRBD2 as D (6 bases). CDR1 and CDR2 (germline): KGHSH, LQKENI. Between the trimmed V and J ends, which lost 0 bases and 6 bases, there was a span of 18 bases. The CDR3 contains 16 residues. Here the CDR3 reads CASSPPGLSSAPEQYF. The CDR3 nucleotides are TGTGCCAGCTCACCACCGGGACTGTCCTCGGCGCCCGAGCAGTACTTC.

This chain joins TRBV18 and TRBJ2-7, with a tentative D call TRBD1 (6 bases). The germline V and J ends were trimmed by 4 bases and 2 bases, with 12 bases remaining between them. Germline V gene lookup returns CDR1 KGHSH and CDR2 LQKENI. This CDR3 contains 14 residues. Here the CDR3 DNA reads TGTGCCAGCTCACAGGGCAACAGGGCCTACGAGCAGTACTTC. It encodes CASSQGNRAYEQYF.

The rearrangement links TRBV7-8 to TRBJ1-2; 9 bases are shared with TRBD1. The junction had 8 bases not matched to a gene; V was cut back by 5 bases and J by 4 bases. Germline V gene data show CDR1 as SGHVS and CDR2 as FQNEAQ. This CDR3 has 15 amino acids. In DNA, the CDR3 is TGTGCCAGCAGCCCAGCGGGACAGGGATTCTATGGCTACACCTTC. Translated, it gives CASSPAGQGFYGYTF.

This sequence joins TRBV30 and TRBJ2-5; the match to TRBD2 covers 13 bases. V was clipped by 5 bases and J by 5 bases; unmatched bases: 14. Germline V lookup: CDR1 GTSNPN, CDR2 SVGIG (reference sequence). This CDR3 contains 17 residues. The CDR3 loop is CAWAGGATSGRLETQYF. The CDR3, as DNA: TGTGCCTGGGCGGGGGGCGCGACTAGCGGGAGGTTGGAGACCCAGTACTTC.

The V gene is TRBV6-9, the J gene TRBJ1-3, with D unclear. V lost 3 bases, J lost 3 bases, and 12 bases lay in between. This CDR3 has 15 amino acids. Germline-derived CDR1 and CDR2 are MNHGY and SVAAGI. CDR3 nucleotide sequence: TGTGCCAGCAGTTACAACAGCGAGCGTGGAAACACCATATATTTT. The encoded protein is CASSYNSERGNTIYF.

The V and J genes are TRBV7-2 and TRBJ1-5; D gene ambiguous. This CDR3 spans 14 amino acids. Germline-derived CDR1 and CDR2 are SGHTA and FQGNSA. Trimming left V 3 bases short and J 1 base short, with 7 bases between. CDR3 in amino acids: CASSFPGSNQPQHF. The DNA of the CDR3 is TGTGCCAGCAGCTTTCCGGGGAGCAATCAGCCCCAGCATTTT.

DNA for the CDR3: TGTGCCAGCAGCTCTAGGGGGGAGAACACCGGGGAGCTGTTTTTT. Translation: CASSSRGENTGELFF. V and J are TRBV4-2 and TRBJ2-2; either TRBD1 or TRBD2 may supply D (6 bases each). V dropped 5 bases and J dropped 1 base, with 11 bases sitting between them. From germline, CDR1 is LGHNA and CDR2 YNFKEQ. The CDR3 sequence is 15 residues long.

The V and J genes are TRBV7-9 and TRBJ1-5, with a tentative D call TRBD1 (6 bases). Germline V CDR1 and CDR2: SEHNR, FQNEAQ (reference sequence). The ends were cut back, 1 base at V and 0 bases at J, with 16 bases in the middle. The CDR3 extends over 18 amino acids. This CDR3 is CASSLGDTGPGSNQPQHF. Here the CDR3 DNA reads TGTGCCAGCAGCTTAGGAGACACAGGGCCTGGTAGCAATCAGCCCCAGCATTTT.

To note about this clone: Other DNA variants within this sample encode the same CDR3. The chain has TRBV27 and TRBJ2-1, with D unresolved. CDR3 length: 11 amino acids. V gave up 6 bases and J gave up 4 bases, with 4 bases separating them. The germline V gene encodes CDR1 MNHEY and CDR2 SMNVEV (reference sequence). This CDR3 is CASSRYNEQFF. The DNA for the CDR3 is TGTGCCAGCAGCCGATACAATGAGCAGTTCTTC.

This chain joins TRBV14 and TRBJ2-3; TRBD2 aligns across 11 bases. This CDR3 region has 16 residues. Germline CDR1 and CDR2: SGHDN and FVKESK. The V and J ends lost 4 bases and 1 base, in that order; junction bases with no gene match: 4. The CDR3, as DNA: TGTGCCAGCAGCCCCCGGGGACTAGCGGGCACAGATACGCAGTATTTT. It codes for CASSPRGLAGTDTQYF.

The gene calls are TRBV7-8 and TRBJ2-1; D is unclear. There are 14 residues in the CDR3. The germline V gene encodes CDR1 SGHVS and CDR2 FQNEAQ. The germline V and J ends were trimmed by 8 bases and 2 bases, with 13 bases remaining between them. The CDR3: CASPRSVPYNEQFF. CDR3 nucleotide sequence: TGTGCCAGCCCTCGGAGCGTACCCTACAATGAGCAGTTCTTC.

Here the CDR3 DNA reads TGTGCCAGCACCACCACGGGACTAGCAACAGAGACCCAGTACTTC. It is translated as CASTTTGLATETQYF. The chain links TRBV2 to TRBJ2-5; 9 bases fit TRBD2. The germline gives CDR1 SNHLY, CDR2 FYNNEI. The CDR3 contains 15 residues. With 7 bases clipped from V and 4 bases from J, the junction kept 10 bases outside the gene matches.

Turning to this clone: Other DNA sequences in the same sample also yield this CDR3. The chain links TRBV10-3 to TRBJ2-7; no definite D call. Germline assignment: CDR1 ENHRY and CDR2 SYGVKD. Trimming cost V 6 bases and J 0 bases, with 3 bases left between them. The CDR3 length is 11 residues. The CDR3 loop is CAISSSYEQYF. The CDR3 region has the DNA TGTGCCATCAGCAGCTCCTACGAGCAGTACTTC.

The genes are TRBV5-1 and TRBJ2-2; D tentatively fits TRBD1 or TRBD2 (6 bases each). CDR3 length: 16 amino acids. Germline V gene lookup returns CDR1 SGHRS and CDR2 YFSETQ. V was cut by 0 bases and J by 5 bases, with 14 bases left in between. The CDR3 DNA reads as TGCGCCAGCAGCTTGGAAGGGGGGCCAACGACCGGGGAGCTGTTTTTT. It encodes CASSLEGGPTTGELFF.